The 11 T cell receptor beta chains reported below all come from one sample, sequenced in a study of CXCR3-negative and CXCR3-positive naive CD8 T cells. The method, 5' RACE with UMI labels, was used to prepare the TRB cDNA libraries. Using the 5' RACE reads, TCRdb records one entry per CDR3 protein without DNA. The sample's table shows about 150,000 distinct CDR3 sequences. General observations from the study: Compared with CXCR3-negative naive cells, CXCR3-positive naive cells showed more hydrophobic TRB CDR3s.

These receptors have no known antigen. The sequenced sample consisted of naive CXCR3+ CD8+ T cells from blood. The subset denotes: CD45RO-CCR7+CD27+CD95- naive CD8+ T cells expressing CXCR3 (TNR3+). These receptors were taken from a human donor in good health. Some clones in this sample may be carry-over from other donors' samples.

This chain connects TRBV4-3 to TRBJ1-5; TCRdb designates TRBD1, a call that cannot be tested without DNA. Per germline, CDR1 LGHNA and CDR2 YSLEER. The CDR3 spans 14 residues. Here the CDR3 reads CASSQERGVQPQHF.

The rearrangement uses TRBV10-3 and TRBJ2-4. This CDR3 spans 14 amino acids. The germline CDR1 and CDR2 sequences are ENHRY and SYGVKD. The CDR3 reads CAISEGVPKNIQYF.

V and J are TRBV12-3 or TRBV12-4 and TRBJ2-7; TCRdb indicates TRBD2, and absent DNA this call remains unverified. This CDR3 spans 16 amino acids. The CDR3 loop reads CASSPEGGSAWDEQYF.

V is TRBV7-8 and J is TRBJ2-3; the TCRdb D gene call, TRBD2, has no DNA to confirm it. CDR3 length: 13 amino acids. In germline, CDR1 is SGHVS, CDR2 FQNEAQ. This CDR3 is CASSTRTLDTQYF. Filled out from reference TRBV7-8 and TRBJ2-3, the complete variable domain reads GAGVSQSPRYKVAKRGQDVALRCDPISGHVSLFWYQQALGQGPEFLTYFQNEAQLDKSGLPSDRFFAERPEGSVSTLKIQRTQQEDSAVYLCASSTRTLDTQYFGPGTRLTVL.

The chain links TRBV29-1 to TRBJ1-2; TCRdb's D call, TRBD1, is unchecked because there is no DNA. Germline values: CDR1 SQVTM, CDR2 ANQGSEA. This CDR3 is built from 13 residues. The chain's CDR3 is CSVEVAGFYGYTF.

This sequence joins TRBV6-2 or TRBV6-3 and TRBJ1-2. Germline lookup yields CDR1 MNHEY and CDR2 SVGEGT. This CDR3 region has 15 residues. CDR3 sequence: CASRTTTDSNYGYTF.

This chain's CDR3 is CASSPGLLYEQYF. This chain joins TRBV7-8 and TRBJ2-7; the D call from TCRdb, TRBD2, cannot be confirmed without DNA. From germline, CDR1 is SGHVS and CDR2 FQNEAQ. There are 13 residues in the CDR3.

The gene calls are TRBV29-1 and TRBJ2-1; TCRdb gives TRBD2 as the D gene, but with no DNA this cannot be confirmed. The CDR3 runs 17 residues. Germline CDR1 is SQVTM and CDR2 is ANQGSEA. The CDR3 here is CSVASLAGVSSYNEQFF.

The rearrangement links TRBV6-5 to TRBJ2-1; the TCRdb call, TRBD2, lacks DNA for checking. From germline, CDR1 is MNHEY and CDR2 SVGAGI. This CDR3 spans 16 amino acids. CDR3 sequence reads: CASSYLLADSYNEQFF.

The CDR3 loop reads CASSLLGLPYEQYF. The chain is built from TRBV14 and TRBJ2-7; TCRdb's D call, TRBD2, is unchecked because there is no DNA. The CDR3 runs to 14 residues. Per germline, CDR1 SGHDN and CDR2 FVKESK.

The V and J genes are TRBV15 and TRBJ1-2. Germline-derived CDR1 and CDR2 are LNHNV and YYDKDF (reference sequence). The CDR3 consists of 14 residues. The CDR3 sequence is CATSRDSAMDGYTF. Variable domain in full (rest from reference TRBV15 and TRBJ1-2): DAMVIQNPRYQVTQFGKPVTLSCSQTLNHNVMYWYQQKSSQAPKLLFHYYDKDFNNEADTPDNFQSRRPNTSFCFLDIRSPGLGDTAMYLCATSRDSAMDGYTFGSGTRLTVV.